These T cell receptor beta chains were read from a single sample in a study of graft-versus-host responses after intestinal transplantation. No antigen has been assigned to these receptors. TCRdb keeps only in-frame clones here, not all; method: immunoSEQ multiplex PCR. This sample has roughly 120,000 clones, with around nine tenths found just once. Specimen: unstimulated CD4+ T cells sorted from spleen or lymph node cells, collected before intestinal transplant. These receptors all stem from a human donor who received an intestinal transplant. Each CDR3 is given with its conserved first and last residue. The order of the fields is D gene, V gene, J gene, CDR3 length, clone size, CDR3 protein, CDR3 DNA. A D gene is named only where the DNA matches it firmly. Clone size is given for some rows only: seen once, a few or many times, or a class if the clone is expanded.

d_gene: -; v_gene: TRBV7-2; j_gene: TRBJ2-7; len: 13; abundance: -; CDR3aa: CASSSLPSYEQYF; CDR3nt: TGTGCCAGCAGCTCCCTCCCTTCCTACGAGCAGTACTTC
d_gene: -; v_gene: TRBV4-3; j_gene: TRBJ1-2; len: 13; abundance: once; CDR3aa: CASSQVVSYGYTF; CDR3nt: TGCGCCAGCAGCCAAGTCGTTTCCTATGGCTACACCTTC
d_gene: TRBD2; v_gene: TRBV5-4; j_gene: TRBJ2-5; len: 14; abundance: -; CDR3aa: CASSYGTSGETQYF; CDR3nt: TGTGCCAGCAGCTACGGGACTAGCGGAGAGACCCAGTACTTC
d_gene: -; v_gene: TRBV7-2; j_gene: TRBJ2-5; len: 15; abundance: -; CDR3aa: CASSQMRGGRETQYF; CDR3nt: TGTGCCAGCAGCCAGATGAGGGGGGGGCGAGAGACCCAGTACTTC
d_gene: -; v_gene: TRBV28; j_gene: TRBJ1-3; len: 15; abundance: -; CDR3aa: CASSLAQGIGNTIYF; CDR3nt: TGTGCCAGCAGTTTAGCGCAGGGGATTGGAAACACCATATATTTT
d_gene: -; v_gene: TRBV6-5; j_gene: TRBJ2-1; len: 14; abundance: once; CDR3aa: CASRGQGSYNEQFF; CDR3nt: TGTGCCAGCAGGGGGCAGGGGTCCTACAATGAGCAGTTCTTC
d_gene: -; v_gene: TRBV9; j_gene: TRBJ1-4; len: 15; abundance: -; CDR3aa: CASSVTGSTNEKLFF; CDR3nt: TGTGCCAGCAGCGTAACGGGTTCAACTAATGAAAAACTGTTTTTT
d_gene: -; v_gene: TRBV10-2; j_gene: TRBJ2-1; len: 15; abundance: -; CDR3aa: CAISRETTAYNEQFF; CDR3nt: TGCGCCATCAGCCGGGAAACCACTGCGTACAATGAGCAGTTCTTC
d_gene: TRBD2; v_gene: TRBV12-5; j_gene: TRBJ2-3; len: 14; abundance: -; CDR3aa: CASGSSGSTDTQYF; CDR3nt: TGTGCTAGTGGTTCTAGCGGGAGCACAGATACGCAGTATTTT
d_gene: -; v_gene: TRBV11-2; j_gene: TRBJ2-1; len: 14; abundance: -; CDR3aa: CASSLWGPYNEQFF; CDR3nt: TGTGCCAGCAGCTTATGGGGCCCTTACAATGAGCAGTTCTTC
d_gene: TRBD1; v_gene: TRBV5-1; j_gene: TRBJ1-2; len: 13; abundance: few; CDR3aa: CASSPDRGKGYTF; CDR3nt: TGCGCCAGCAGCCCAGACAGGGGTAAGGGCTACACCTTC
d_gene: TRBD1; v_gene: TRBV18; j_gene: TRBJ1-2; len: 15; abundance: -; CDR3aa: CASSPQTQHRGGYTF; CDR3nt: TGTGCCAGCTCACCACAGACTCAACACAGGGGCGGCTACACCTTC
d_gene: TRBD1; v_gene: TRBV5-1; j_gene: TRBJ2-5; len: 13; abundance: -; CDR3aa: CASSSGGQETQYF; CDR3nt: TGCGCCAGCAGCTCAGGGGGCCAAGAGACCCAGTACTTC
d_gene: -; v_gene: TRBV6-6; j_gene: TRBJ2-2; len: 11; abundance: -; CDR3aa: CASRYRGELFF; CDR3nt: TGTGCCAGCAGGTACCGCGGGGAGCTGTTTTTT
d_gene: -; v_gene: TRBV10-2; j_gene: TRBJ2-7; len: 13; abundance: -; CDR3aa: CASGYRDAWEQYF; CDR3nt: TGCGCCAGCGGATACAGGGATGCGTGGGAGCAGTACTTC